This T cell receptor (beta chain) derives from a study of control samples from healthy donors and cancer patients. Generated by immunoSEQ multiplex PCR, the TCRdb table keeps only in-frame clones and is missing some. The data hold 130,000 or so clones, with 80% to 95% observed a single time. Germline V gene sequence: CDR1 KGHSH, CDR2 LQKENI. V gave up 3 bases and J gave up 0 bases; unmatched junction bases: 11. There are 18 residues in the CDR3. The rearrangement joins TRBV18 to TRBJ1-3, with 7 bases identical to TRBD1. The TCR comes from a man younger than 35 in good health. The sample was blood. CDR3 nucleotide sequence: TGTGCCAGCTCACCGCTCTTCGGGGACAGAAGCTCTGGAAACACCATATATTTT. This sequence encodes CASSPLFGDRSSGNTIYF.